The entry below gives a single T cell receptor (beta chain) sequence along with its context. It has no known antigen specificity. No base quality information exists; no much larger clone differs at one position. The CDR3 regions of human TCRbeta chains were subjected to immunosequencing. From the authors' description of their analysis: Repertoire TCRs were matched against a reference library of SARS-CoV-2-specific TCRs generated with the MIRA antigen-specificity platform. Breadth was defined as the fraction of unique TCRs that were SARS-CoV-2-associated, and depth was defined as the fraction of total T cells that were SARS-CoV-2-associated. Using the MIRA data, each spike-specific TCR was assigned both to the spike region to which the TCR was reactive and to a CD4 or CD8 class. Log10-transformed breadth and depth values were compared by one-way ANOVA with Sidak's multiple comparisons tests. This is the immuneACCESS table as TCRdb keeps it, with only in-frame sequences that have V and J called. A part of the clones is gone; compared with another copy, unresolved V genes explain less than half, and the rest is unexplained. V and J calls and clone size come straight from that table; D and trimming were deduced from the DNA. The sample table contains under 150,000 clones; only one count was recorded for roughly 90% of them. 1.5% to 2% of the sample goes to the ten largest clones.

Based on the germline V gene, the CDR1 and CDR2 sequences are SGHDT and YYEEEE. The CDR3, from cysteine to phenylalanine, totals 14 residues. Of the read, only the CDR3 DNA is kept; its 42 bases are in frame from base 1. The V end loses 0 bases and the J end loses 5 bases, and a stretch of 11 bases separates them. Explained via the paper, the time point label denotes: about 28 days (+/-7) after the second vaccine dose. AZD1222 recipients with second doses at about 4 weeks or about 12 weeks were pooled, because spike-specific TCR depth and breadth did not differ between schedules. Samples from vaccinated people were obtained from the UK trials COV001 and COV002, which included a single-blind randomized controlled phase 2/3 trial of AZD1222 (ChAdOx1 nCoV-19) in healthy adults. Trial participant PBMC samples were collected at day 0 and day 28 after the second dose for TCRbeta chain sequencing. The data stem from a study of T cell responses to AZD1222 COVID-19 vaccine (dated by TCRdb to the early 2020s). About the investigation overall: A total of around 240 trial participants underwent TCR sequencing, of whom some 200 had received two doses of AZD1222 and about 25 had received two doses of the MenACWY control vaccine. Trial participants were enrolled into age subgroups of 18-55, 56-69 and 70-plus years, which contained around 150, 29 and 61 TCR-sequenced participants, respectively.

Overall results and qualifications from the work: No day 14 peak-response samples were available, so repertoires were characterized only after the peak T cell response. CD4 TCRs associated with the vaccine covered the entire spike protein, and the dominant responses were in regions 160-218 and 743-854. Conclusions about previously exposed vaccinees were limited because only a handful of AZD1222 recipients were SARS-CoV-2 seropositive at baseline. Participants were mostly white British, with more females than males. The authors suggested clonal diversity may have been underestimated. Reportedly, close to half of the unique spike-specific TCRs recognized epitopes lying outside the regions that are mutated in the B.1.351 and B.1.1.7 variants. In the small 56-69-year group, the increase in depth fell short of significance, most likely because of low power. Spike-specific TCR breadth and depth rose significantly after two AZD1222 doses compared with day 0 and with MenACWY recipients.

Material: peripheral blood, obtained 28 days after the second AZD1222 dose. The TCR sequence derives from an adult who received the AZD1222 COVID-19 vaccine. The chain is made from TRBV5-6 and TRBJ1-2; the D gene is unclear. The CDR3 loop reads CASSLDGLQYGYTF. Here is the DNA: TGTGCCAGCAGCTTGGACGGTCTACAATATGGCTACACCTTC.